Below are 26 T cell receptor beta chains sequenced from a single sample in a study of sequential checkpoint blockade in melanoma. Sequencing was performed with immunoSEQ multiplex PCR; in TCRdb, only in-frame clones are kept and a portion is missing. Of about 5,600 clones listed, around 30% were seen once; the top ten hold 11%. Documented treatment: randomized to nivolumab then ipilimumab (arm A) or the reverse (arm B). The sample here was tumor tissue (inferred from file names), taken from a patient given nivolumab and ipilimumab in sequence. The receptor set was obtained from a human donor with melanoma.

The genes are TRBV6-8 and TRBJ1-4; D is perhaps TRBD1 (6 bases). This CDR3 has 12 residues. Germline V gene data show CDR1 as MNHGY and CDR2 as SAAAGT. The CDR3 reads CATRTVGEKLFF. The DNA of the CDR3 is TGTGCTACGAGGACAGTCGGTGAAAAACTGTTTTTT.

This chain connects TRBV11-3 to TRBJ2-2; D is unresolved. V was trimmed by 3 bases and J by 7 bases, leaving 24 bases between them. CDR3 size: 18 residues. Germline CDR1 and CDR2: SGHNT and YENEEA. CDR3 sequence (DNA): TGTGCCAGCAGCTTGTCGACCCTTAGGCATCCCGGCGGCGGGGAGCTGTTTTTT. Residues: CASSLSTLRHPGGGELFF.

This chain uses TRBV28 with TRBJ2-2; no definite D call. The ends were cut back, 6 bases at V and 4 bases at J, with 6 bases in the middle. This CDR3 is built from 12 residues. Germline V gene lookup returns CDR1 MDHEN and CDR2 SYDVKM. CDR3 loop: CASRGITGELFF. Here the CDR3 DNA reads TGTGCCAGCAGAGGGATCACCGGGGAGCTGTTTTTT.

This clone was observed a few times. The chain has TRBV19 and TRBJ1-6, with D maybe TRBD1 (6 bases). V lost 6 bases to trimming and J lost 10 bases, with 19 bases between them. The CDR3 totals 15 residues. Per germline, CDR1 LNHDA and CDR2 SQIVND (reference sequence). CDR3 coding DNA: TGTGCCAGTAGCCCAGGACAGCTGAGATACTCACCCCTCCACTTT. Translated: CASSPGQLRYSPLHF.

This sequence joins TRBV5-1 and TRBJ1-1; D perhaps matches TRBD1 (5 bases). Germline V gene sequence: CDR1 SGHRS, CDR2 YFSETQ. The CDR3 totals 14 residues. V lost 2 bases and J 3 bases, leaving 11 bases between the germline ends. For the CDR3, the DNA is TGCGCCAGCAGCTTTGGGGGGGTGTACACTGAAGCTTTCTTT. Amino acids: CASSFGGVYTEAFF.

The genes are TRBV9 and TRBJ1-2; 9 bases are a match to TRBD1. The V segment lost 9 bases and the J segment 7 bases; nucleotides outside the gene matches: 7. CDR3 length equals 12 residues. Germline V lookup: CDR1 SGDLS, CDR2 YYNGEE. The CDR3 is CATLQGAVGYTF. In DNA form, the CDR3 reads TGTGCCACGTTACAGGGGGCGGTTGGCTACACCTTC. Together with reference TRBV9 and TRBJ1-2, the CDR3 gives the full variable domain: DSGVTQTPKHLITATGQRVTLRCSPRSGDLSVYWYQQSLDQGLQFLIQYYNGEERAKGNILERFSAQQFPDLHSELNLSSLELGDSALYFCATLQGAVGYTFGSGTRLTVV.

The gene calls are TRBV14 and TRBJ2-7; no clear D. The germline V gene has CDR1 SGHDN and CDR2 FVKESK. The CDR3 length is 13 residues. Deletions cut 0 bases from V and 3 bases from J, with 6 bases between. The CDR3 sequence: CASSQEMGYEQYF. The CDR3 bases are TGTGCCAGCAGCCAAGAGATGGGCTACGAGCAGTACTTC.

The rearrangement joins TRBV9 to TRBJ2-4, with 8 bases identical to TRBD1. This CDR3 has 12 residues. Germline values: CDR1 SGDLS, CDR2 YYNGEE. The trim removed 10 bases at V and 5 bases at J, leaving 5 bases unmatched. CDR3 sequence (DNA): TGTGCCTCCACGGGACAGGAAAACATTCAGTACTTC. Translated: CASTGQENIQYF.

This clone has more than one count but fewer than ten. The chain combines TRBV9 with TRBJ2-1, with D maybe TRBD1 (6 bases). The CDR3 contains 16 residues. V dropped 4 bases and J dropped 7 bases, with 21 bases sitting between them. CDR1 and CDR2 from the germline V gene are SGDLS and YYNGEE. The CDR3 sequence: CASSPTPGQRTNEQFF. The DNA of the CDR3 is TGTGCCAGCAGCCCAACTCCGGGACAACGTACAAATGAGCAGTTCTTC.

The chain joins TRBV19 to TRBJ1-2; D uncertain. The CDR3 length is 14 residues. The ends were cut back, 2 bases at V and 4 bases at J, with 11 bases in the middle. Germline-derived CDR1 and CDR2 are LNHDA and SQIVND (reference sequence). DNA of the CDR3: TGTGCCAGTAGTATAATTATTGGACCCTATGGCTACACCTTC. Translated, it gives CASSIIIGPYGYTF. The complete variable domain, with remaining parts taken from reference TRBV19 and TRBJ1-2, reads DGGITQSPKYLFRKEGQNVTLSCEQNLNHDAMYWYRQDPGQGLRLIYYSQIVNDFQKGDIAEGYSVSREKKESFPLTVTSAQKNPTAFYLCASSIIIGPYGYTFGSGTRLTVV.

This clone was counted a few times. V usage is TRBV7-6 and J usage is TRBJ2-1; 10 nucleotides match TRBD1. The CDR3 extends over 16 amino acids. Per germline, CDR1 SGHVS and CDR2 FNYEAQ. V lost 3 bases to trimming and J lost 2 bases; unmatched junction nucleotides: 4. The CDR3 is CASSLGQGSPYNEQFF. The CDR3 coding sequence is TGTGCCAGCAGCTTGGGACAGGGGTCCCCCTACAATGAGCAGTTCTTC.

V usage is TRBV29-1 and J usage is TRBJ2-5, with unresolved D. Between the trimmed V and J ends, which lost 4 bases and 1 base, there was a span of 7 bases. Germline V gene data show CDR1 as SQVTM and CDR2 as ANQGSEA. This CDR3 has 12 amino acids. The CDR3, as DNA: TGCAGCGTTGGCACTACCCAAGAGACCCAGTACTTC. Residues: CSVGTTQETQYF.

This clone has more than one count but fewer than ten. The V call is TRBV28, the J call TRBJ2-4; no reliable D call. Germline V gene lookup returns CDR1 MDHEN and CDR2 SYDVKM. Trimming pared 6 bases from V and 2 bases from J, leaving 14 bases between. This CDR3 is 15 amino acids long. The DNA for the CDR3 is TGTGCCAGCAGCGTCCCTGCGACACCCAAAAACATTCAGTACTTC. Its translation is CASSVPATPKNIQYF.

V usage is TRBV29-1 and J usage is TRBJ1-1; tentative D call: TRBD1 (6 bases). This CDR3 has 13 residues. The germline gives CDR1 SQVTM, CDR2 ANQGSEA. Trimming took 7 bases from V and 1 from J, leaving 13 bases between them. This chain's CDR3 is CSGSFRGNTEAFF. The CDR3 coding sequence is TGCAGCGGAAGTTTCAGGGGGAACACTGAAGCTTTCTTT.

The sample holds many counts of this clone. The chain uses TRBV6-7 and TRBJ2-5, with 15 bases matching TRBD2. TRBV6-7 is flagged as an ORF with uncertain function. CDR3 length: 16 residues. V lost 5 bases to trimming and J lost 5 bases; unmatched junction nucleotides: 6. CDR3 sequence reads: CASSKMGLAGGETQYF. DNA of the CDR3: TGTGCCAGCAGTAAAATGGGACTAGCGGGGGGCGAGACCCAGTACTTC.

The chain has TRBV29-1 and TRBJ2-1, with TRBD2 matching over 11 bases. The ends lost 1 base at V and 5 bases at J; junction bases unmatched: 4. CDR1 and CDR2 (germline): SQVTM, ANQGSEA. CDR3 length equals 15 residues. The CDR3 loop is CSVEGVGLADNEQFF. In DNA, the CDR3 is TGCAGCGTTGAAGGGGTGGGACTAGCGGACAATGAGCAGTTCTTC.

This clone was observed a few times. The J gene is TRBJ2-2, the V gene TRBV6-8, with D maybe TRBD2 (7 bases). Germline V CDR1 and CDR2: MNHGY, SAAAGT. The CDR3 has 15 residues. Between the trimmed V and J ends, which lost 6 bases and 6 bases, there was a span of 17 bases. The CDR3 loop reads CASSPMGAGAGELFF. CDR3 coding DNA: TGTGCCAGCAGCCCCATGGGGGCGGGGGCCGGGGAGCTGTTTTTT.

This clone was picked up a small number of times. This chain links TRBV11-3 with TRBJ1-1; D uncertain. CDR1 and CDR2 from the germline V gene are SGHNT and YENEEA. The CDR3 consists of 15 residues. The V gene lost 3 bases and the J gene lost 4 bases, with 15 bases spanning the gap. The DNA for the CDR3 is TGTGCCAGCAGCTTGGGTAGTCGAACCGGCACTGAAGCTTTCTTT. Residues: CASSLGSRTGTEAFF.

A few counts support this clone. A junction boundary mismatches the germline segment, possibly from a read error. The J gene is TRBJ2-7, the V gene TRBV6-8; D is ambiguous. Germline V gives CDR1 MNHGY, CDR2 SAAAGT. The CDR3 is 13 residues long. The CDR3 region is CAISGYSRDEQYF. DNA of the CDR3: TGTGCCATCAGTGGTTACAGTAGGGACGAGCAGTACTTC.

The rearrangement links TRBV19 to TRBJ1-2; D perhaps matches TRBD1 (6 bases). Germline CDR1 and CDR2: LNHDA and SQIVND (reference sequence). The germline V and J ends were trimmed by 3 bases and 4 bases, with 15 bases remaining between them. The CDR3 consists of 15 residues. Written as DNA, the CDR3 is TGTGCCAGTAGTATTTCAAGGACAGAAGGCTATGGCTACACCTTC. This translates into CASSISRTEGYGYTF. Complete variable domain (other parts from reference TRBV19 and TRBJ1-2): DGGITQSPKYLFRKEGQNVTLSCEQNLNHDAMYWYRQDPGQGLRLIYYSQIVNDFQKGDIAEGYSVSREKKESFPLTVTSAQKNPTAFYLCASSISRTEGYGYTFGSGTRLTVV.

The V gene is TRBV28, the J gene TRBJ2-3; 8 bases are a match to TRBD2. Unmatched junction bases numbered 1, after V lost 4 bases and J lost 1 base. CDR1 and CDR2 (germline): MDHEN, SYDVKM. The CDR3 consists of 14 residues. The CDR3 here is CASSSRGGTDTQYF. In DNA, the CDR3 is TGTGCCAGCAGTTCGCGGGGGGGCACAGATACGCAGTATTTT.

Within the sample, this clone is medium-sized. This chain links TRBV6-8 with TRBJ2-5; 9 nucleotides agree with TRBD2. J was trimmed by 5 bases and V by 4 bases; bases with no gene match: 8. Germline V lookup: CDR1 MNHGY, CDR2 SAAAGT. The length of the CDR3 is 15 residues. CDR3 sequence: CASSSAGGAWETQYF. CDR3 DNA sequence: TGTGCCAGCAGTTCTGCGGGGGGGGCGTGGGAGACCCAGTACTTC.

This chain connects TRBV11-3 to TRBJ2-5; D is uncertain. CDR1 SGHNT and CDR2 YENEEA come from the germline V gene. The CDR3 contains 14 residues. V was shortened by 5 bases and J by 3 bases, with 13 bases between the two germline ends. In DNA, the CDR3 is TGTGCCAGCAGCCCCTTGGCGGTTGAAGAGACCCAGTACTTC. It encodes CASSPLAVEETQYF.

The chain carries TRBV6-8 and TRBJ2-1; 12 positions agree with TRBD2. Trimming cost V 5 bases and J 9 bases; bases outside gene matches: 11. The CDR3 covers 16 residues. Germline V gives CDR1 MNHGY, CDR2 SAAAGT. The CDR3 DNA is TGTGCCAGCAGTCAGACTAGCGGGAGTTTAGGTGGTGAGCAGTTCTTC. This sequence encodes CASSQTSGSLGGEQFF.

By share, this clone counts as large. In nucleotides, the CDR3 is TGTGCCAGCAGTGCAGGGGCGGGCACTGAAGCTTTCTTT. Protein sequence: CASSAGAGTEAFF. V gene TRBV25-1 combines with J gene TRBJ1-1; weak D call: TRBD1 (6 bases). CDR3 size: 13 residues. Looked up from germline, CDR1 is MGHDK and CDR2 is SYGVNS. Trimming stripped 4 bases from V and 4 bases from J, with 10 bases between.

The chain has TRBV19 and TRBJ2-7; D might be TRBD2 (6 bases). Germline lookup yields CDR1 LNHDA and CDR2 SQIVND (reference sequence). Deletions cut 4 bases from V and 0 bases from J, with 10 bases between. The CDR3 has 14 residues. Here the CDR3 DNA reads TGTGCCAGTAGTACGGGGGACCGCTCCTACGAGCAGTACTTC. This sequence encodes CASSTGDRSYEQYF. Using reference TRBV19 and TRBJ2-7 for the parts outside the CDR3, the full variable domain is DGGITQSPKYLFRKEGQNVTLSCEQNLNHDAMYWYRQDPGQGLRLIYYSQIVNDFQKGDIAEGYSVSREKKESFPLTVTSAQKNPTAFYLCASSTGDRSYEQYFGPGTRLTVT.